This T cell receptor beta chain was sequenced for a study of naive and memory T cell subsets (dated by TCRdb to the late 2010s). About the full investigation: Sorted naive and memory T cell subsets from peripheral blood were analyzed in the study using a UMI-based, open-source pipeline for TCR alpha and beta sequencing. Complete agreement was observed between the functional CMV T cell responses and the IgG serology results. RNA was DNase-treated and reverse transcribed with TCR constant-region primers, mostly using SuperScript III. Points the paper makes about the study in general: The repertoire findings for the naive and memory subsets could not be validated against a ground truth because none was available. RNA-based TCR counts may be affected by expression changes linked to T cell activation and differentiation. TCR abundance followed a power law with an exponent that was different for naive and memory subsets but consistent across the three individuals. Clonotypes were defined as single alpha or beta chain sequences, not paired alpha/beta receptors. Following error correction, more than 90% of naive TCR sequences occurred only once, which made naive abundance distributions much steeper than those of memory subsets. In both CD4 and CD8 cells, the Gini index increased while Shannon and inverse Simpson diversity decreased from naive through CM, EM and EMRA.

Of note for this clonotype: The specificity of this receptor is unknown. The sample holds no much larger clone one base away, and base qualities are not on file.

Counted from cysteine to phenylalanine, this CDR3 has 13 amino acids. The entry retains the CDR3 DNA only, 39 bases that are in frame from base 1. V was cut back by 3 bases and J by 7 bases, leaving a gap of 12 bases between them. The germline V gene yields MDHEN for CDR1 and SYDVKM for CDR2. Receptor libraries were prepared by UMI-ligation and nested PCR. The beta constant-region primer consisted of an equimolar mixture of two oligonucleotides that together covered TRBC1 and TRBC2. The ligated cDNA went through four rounds of PCR with nested alpha and beta constant-region primers together with the SP2 primer. A single-stranded oligonucleotide bearing the SP2 primer plus a 12-nucleotide UMI was ligated onto the 3' end of the cDNA by T4 RNA ligase 1. Incubation of the ligation reaction was carried out at 16 degrees C for about 19-24 hours. PCR2 was typically performed as a SYBR Green qPCR and was stopped at a predetermined threshold so that over-amplification was prevented. Every purification after the first one was done using Agencourt AMPure XP magnetic beads. Libraries were quantified by Qubit and checked on a TapeStation, where a main peak was expected near 650 bp. Sequencing of the pooled libraries was done on an Illumina MiSeq using v2 2x251 paired-end kits, which typically yielded roughly 1-2.1 million reads per sample. Libraries were pooled at about 4.3 nM per sample, and roughly 4.5-7.5% PhiX was added to improve cluster recognition. Per the source publication's procedure: Using tag matching that tolerated one base-pair mismatch, Decombinator assigned V and J genes to FASTQ reads that had been processed by Demultiplexor. UMIs were used by Collapsinator to correct both sequencing errors and frequency errors arising from PCR heterogeneity. TCRs were translated and CDR3s were extracted from the conserved cysteine to the FGXG phenylalanine by CDR3Translator, with non-productive sequences being flagged. Gini, Shannon entropy and inverse Simpson indices were computed after subsampling the repertoires to the same number of UMI-defined TCRs. Clonotype abundance distributions were fitted to a power law by maximum likelihood within the linear range. When run on a single naive CD8 sample, MIGEC and the pipeline yielded similar UMI counts, similar unique TCR numbers and similar clonal distributions. A set of approximately 6,800 CMV-associated CDR3 sequences, compiled from VDJdb and a published dataset, was used to search the repertoires. The public reads were reanalyzed by TCRdb: fastp trimming at Q25, MiXCR alignment, in-frame beta chains only. Each CDR3 protein gets just one entry, which takes the most common genes and DNA from the rows behind it. The V and J calls and clone size are TCRdb's, not the authors'. This sample gives 95,000 to 150,000 distinct CDR3 sequences in total; around 35% of them show up just once. Of the sample, about 1% falls within the top ten clones.

From the second PCR step on, the TCR alpha and beta chain libraries were amplified in separate reactions. Donor CMV status was determined by IFNgamma production from CD4+ T cells after overnight stimulation of fresh PBMCs with CMV viral lysate. CD4 T cells were positively selected with Miltenyi beads, followed by positive selection of CD8 T cells from the CD4-negative fraction. After staining for CD3, CD4, CD8, CD45RA, CD27 and a live/dead dye, cells were sorted on a BD Aria II into four subsets based on CD45RA and CD27. Three healthy volunteers provided blood, and each donor's sample was split into CD4 and CD8 T cells and then further divided into four differentiation subsets. Roughly 120 ml of peripheral blood was collected from each donor, and PBMC were isolated from the blood using Ficoll-Paque PLUS density-gradient centrifugation. Sorted cells were lysed in RLT buffer, after which RNA was extracted using a Qiagen RNeasy kit and stored at -80 degrees C.

The TCR sequence derives from a human donor in good health. Here the chain combines TRBV28 and TRBJ2-5; tentative D gene TRBD2, with 5 bases matching. Sequenced input: central memory CD4+ T cells from blood. Taken with the paper, the label for cell subset or site translates to: central memory, CD45RA- CD27+. The CDR3 has the sequence CASSFNHEGTQYF. In nucleotide form, the sequence is TGTGCCAGCAGTTTTAACCACGAGGGGACCCAGTACTTC.